This is a list of T cell receptor beta chains from one sample in a study of T cells in Graves' hyperthyroidism and ophthalmopathy. TCRdb processed the multiplex PCR reads anew with MiXCR; each CDR3 protein has one entry. The table lists hundreds of thousands of distinct CDR3 sequences, under 15% of them singletons. The sample comprised blood. The receptor set was obtained from a man aged 18 to 30 with Graves' ophthalmopathy. Both conserved end residues are part of each CDR3. The order of the fields is J gene, clone size, D gene, V gene, CDR3 DNA, CDR3 protein. The D gene is left open where the match is weak. Clone size, where shown, is once, few, many, or a class for clones that have expanded.

>TRBJ2-5|.|.|TRBV12-3/TRBV12-4
TGTGCCAGCAGCTTGAAAGAAGGACAGCCCTTAGGGGAGACCCAGTACTTC
CASSLKEGQPLGETQYF
>TRBJ1-5|few|TRBD1|TRBV12-3/TRBV12-4
TGTGCCAGCAGTTTTGGACAGGGGTCCTTCAATCAGCCCCAGCATTTT
CASSFGQGSFNQPQHF
>TRBJ2-1|few|TRBD2|TRBV12-3/TRBV12-4
TGTGCCAGCAGTTTAGCACTAGCGTTTGAGCAGTTCTTC
CASSLALAFEQFF
>TRBJ2-3|few|TRBD2|TRBV6-1
TGTGCCAGCAGTTCCCTGGTTAGCGGGGGCACAGATACGCAGTATTTT
CASSSLVSGGTDTQYF
>TRBJ1-1|many|.|TRBV3-1
TGTGCCAGCAGCCCGGACAGTGGTAACACTGAAGCTTTCTTT
CASSPDSGNTEAFF
>TRBJ2-5|many|.|TRBV20-1
TGCAGTGCTTTCCAGGGGGCTAGCGGGACGGTGGAGACCCAGTACTTC
CSAFQGASGTVETQYF
>TRBJ2-2|.|.|TRBV6-1
TGTGCCAGCAGTGGTCGGGGGGCTTTAACCGGGGAGCTGTTTTTT
CASSGRGALTGELFF
>TRBJ2-7|few|.|TRBV30
TGTGCCAGGGGGGGGCCAGCGGGAACCTACGAGCAGTACTTC
CARGGPAGTYEQYF
>TRBJ1-2|few|.|TRBV4-1
TGCGCCAGCAGCCAAGACGACACGAAATCTCGTGGCTACACCTTC
CASSQDDTKSRGYTF
>TRBJ2-2|.|TRBD2|TRBV20-1
TGCAGTGCTCCTAGGAGCGGGAGGCCCCGGGGCGGGGAGCTGTTTTTT
CSAPRSGRPRGGELFF
>TRBJ2-1|many|.|TRBV30
TGTGCCTGGAAGGGACTCTCCCCTAATGAGCAGTTCTTC
CAWKGLSPNEQFF
>TRBJ2-7|many|.|TRBV7-2
TGTGCCAGCAGCTTAGGTTTGGGCTACGAGCAGTACTTC
CASSLGLGYEQYF
>TRBJ2-7|many|.|TRBV27
TGTGCCAGCAGTGCTTCGGGGTCCTACGAGCAGTACTTC
CASSASGSYEQYF
>TRBJ1-5|few|.|TRBV7-9
TGTGCCAGCAGTAAAGAGACCAGGACAGATAGCAATCAGCCCCAGCATTTT
CASSKETRTDSNQPQHF
>TRBJ1-1|many|.|TRBV12-3/TRBV12-4
TGTGCCAGCAGCACATCCCTAGGGGACACTGAAGCTTTCTTT
CASSTSLGDTEAFF
>TRBJ1-2|many|.|TRBV10-3
TGTGCCATCAGTGACGGGGCTCGAGGGTATGGCTACACCTTC
CAISDGARGYGYTF
>TRBJ2-1|many|TRBD2|TRBV20-1
TGCAGTGCGACGTCTCCACTAGCGACCCACAATGAGCAGTTCTTC
CSATSPLATHNEQFF